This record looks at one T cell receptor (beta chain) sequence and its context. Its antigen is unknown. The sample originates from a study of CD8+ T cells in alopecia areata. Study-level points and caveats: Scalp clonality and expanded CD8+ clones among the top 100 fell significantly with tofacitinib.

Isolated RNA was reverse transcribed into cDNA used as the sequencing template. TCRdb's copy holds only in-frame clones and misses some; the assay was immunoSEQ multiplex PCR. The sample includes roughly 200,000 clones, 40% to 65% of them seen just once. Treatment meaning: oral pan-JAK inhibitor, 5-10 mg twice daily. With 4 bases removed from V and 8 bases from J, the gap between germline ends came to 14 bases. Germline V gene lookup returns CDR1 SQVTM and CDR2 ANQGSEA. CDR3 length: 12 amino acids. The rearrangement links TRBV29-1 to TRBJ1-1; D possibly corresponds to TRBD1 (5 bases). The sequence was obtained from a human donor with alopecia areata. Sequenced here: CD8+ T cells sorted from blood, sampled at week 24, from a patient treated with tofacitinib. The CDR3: CSVVSGTSEAFF. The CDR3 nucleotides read TGCAGCGTTGTGTCAGGGACCTCGGAAGCTTTCTTT.